This TCR beta chain came from a study of T cell responses to AZD1222 COVID-19 vaccine. Concerning this clone: The antigen is unknown.

Using immunoSEQ multiplex PCR, the repertoire was profiled, and TCRdb retains in-frame clones only, with some absent. Of 120,000 to 150,000 clones in the sample, around nine tenths were seen once. The study, taken as a whole, reports: The number of AZD1222 recipients seropositive at baseline was only five or six. Increased Spike-specific TCR breadth and depth were observed after two AZD1222 doses. Repertoire collection took place solely once the T cell response had peaked. Targeting of unmutated variant regions was reportedly seen in nearly half of spike-specific TCRs.

This clonotype was sampled from an adult in good health. The material was peripheral blood, obtained on day 0 of AZD1222 vaccination.

CDR3 coding DNA: TGTGCCAGCAGCGCCCGTCCAAGGGCCAAGGGCACTGAAGCTTTCTTT. Protein product: CASSARPRAKGTEAFF. The chain employs TRBV9 and TRBJ1-1, with D uncertain. The CDR3 runs to 16 residues. V was trimmed by 3 bases and J by 4 bases, leaving 19 bases between them. Germline V gives CDR1 SGDLS, CDR2 YYNGEE.